These 15 T cell receptor beta chains share one sample of origin, sequenced in a study of graft-versus-host responses after intestinal transplantation. No antigens are known for them. Generated by immunoSEQ multiplex PCR, the TCRdb table keeps only in-frame clones and is missing some. The table shows tens of thousands of clones, with roughly nine tenths occurring only once. The specimen comprised unstimulated CD8+ T cells sorted from spleen or lymph node cells, sampled before intestinal transplant. The receptors stem from a human donor who received an intestinal transplant.

V is TRBV6-1 and J is TRBJ1-5, with D hard to call. CDR1 MNHNS and CDR2 SASEGT come from the germline V gene. Trimming cost V 2 bases and J 2 bases, with 13 bases left between them. The CDR3 spans 16 residues. This CDR3 reads CASSERGAKGNQPQHF. In DNA, the CDR3 is TGTGCCAGCAGTGAACGGGGAGCTAAGGGCAATCAGCCCCAGCATTTT.

The rearrangement uses TRBV6-5 and TRBJ2-7, with no clear D. V lost 4 bases to trimming and J lost 3 bases, with 19 bases between them. Germline V gene sequence: CDR1 MNHEY, CDR2 SVGAGI. The CDR3 runs to 16 residues. In DNA form, the CDR3 reads TGTGCCAGCAGTTCCGCAAGGAGACTGACGGGCTACGAGCAGTACTTC. It specifies CASSSARRLTGYEQYF.

The chain has TRBV10-1 and TRBJ2-1, with TRBD2 matching 8 bases. Per germline, CDR1 WNHNN and CDR2 SYGVQD (reference sequence). After removal of 2 bases from V and 3 bases from J, the junction contained 6 bases not matched to a gene. CDR3 size: 16 residues. The CDR3 DNA reads TGCGCCAGCAGTGAGGGCACCGGGACTAGCTACAATGAGCAGTTCTTC. It specifies CASSEGTGTSYNEQFF.

Concerning this clone: One end of the junction fails to match germline, which may point to a read error. The gene calls are TRBV2 and TRBJ1-5; TRBD1 agrees at 7 bases. CDR1 and CDR2 (germline): SNHLY, FYNNEI. The CDR3 extends over 13 amino acids. CDR3 in DNA: TGTGCCAGCGGTGACAGGGTAGATCAGCCCCAGCATTTT. Amino acids: CASGDRVDQPQHF.

The chain carries TRBV4-2 and TRBJ1-2, with 7 bases aligning to TRBD1. This CDR3 contains 17 residues. V shed 4 bases, J shed 1 base, and the junction held 12 bases outside the gene matches. Germline values: CDR1 LGHNA, CDR2 YNFKEQ. The CDR3 loop is CASSPGQVSGFNYGYTF. The CDR3 DNA reads as TGTGCCAGCAGCCCTGGACAGGTCTCCGGATTTAACTATGGCTACACCTTC.

As for this clone: One end of the junction is discordant with germline, which a read error may explain. This chain uses TRBV4-1 with TRBJ1-4, with 7 bases fitting TRBD1. Germline V gene data show CDR1 as MGHRA and CDR2 as YSYEKL. CDR3 length: 16 amino acids. CDR3 bases: TGCGCCAGCAGTCAAGGATTGACAGGGCGGGATGAAAAACTGTTTTTT. Its protein product is CASSQGLTGRDEKLFF.

This chain connects TRBV7-9 to TRBJ2-7; 10 bases are a match to TRBD1. The germline gives CDR1 SEHNR, CDR2 FQNEAQ (reference sequence). This CDR3 has 14 residues. The trim removed 5 bases at V and 2 bases at J, leaving 3 bases unmatched. This CDR3 is CASSQGTGAYEQYF. The DNA for the CDR3 is TGTGCCAGCAGCCAAGGGACAGGGGCCTACGAGCAGTACTTC.

The CDR3 coding sequence is TGTGCCAGCAGCTACCGTAGCCGGGGTACAGAGCAGTACTTC. As protein: CASSYRSRGTEQYF. The chain employs TRBV5-6 and TRBJ2-7; tentative D call: TRBD2 (5 bases). Germline CDR1 is SGHDT and CDR2 is YYEEEE. V lost 3 bases to trimming and J lost 7 bases, with 17 bases between them. This CDR3 has 14 residues.

The chain uses TRBV30 and TRBJ2-7, with a weak D call TRBD1 (6 bases). V shed 3 bases and J shed 3 bases, with 15 bases lying between them. Germline V gene data show CDR1 as GTSNPN and CDR2 as SVGIG (reference sequence). This CDR3 has 14 amino acids. CDR3 DNA sequence: TGTGCCTGGAGGTTGACAGGCCATAACTACGAGCAGTACTTC. It encodes CAWRLTGHNYEQYF.

This clone was observed a single time. The V and J genes are TRBV4-3 and TRBJ2-7; D gene uncertain. From germline, CDR1 is LGHNA and CDR2 YSLEER. Trimming removed 0 bases at V and 2 bases at J, with 8 bases between. The CDR3 is made up of 14 amino acids. CDR3 DNA sequence: TGCGCCAGCAGCCAAGAACGGTATGCCTACGAGCAGTACTTC. Amino acid sequence: CASSQERYAYEQYF.

V is TRBV10-3 and J is TRBJ2-7; the match to TRBD1 covers 8 bases. V was clipped by 5 bases and J by 2 bases; unmatched bases: 5. The CDR3 extends over 14 amino acids. Germline lookup yields CDR1 ENHRY and CDR2 SYGVKD. The CDR3 is CAISPGQGPYEQYF. The CDR3 region has the DNA TGTGCCATCAGTCCTGGACAGGGCCCCTACGAGCAGTACTTC.

J is TRBJ1-3 and V is TRBV9; 8 bases fit TRBD1. The CDR3 is 15 residues long. Germline assignment: CDR1 SGDLS and CDR2 YYNGEE. V shed 2 bases and J 3 bases; nucleotides not matched to a gene: 4. The CDR3 DNA reads TGTGCCAGCAGCGTTCAGGGGGCATATGGAAACACCATATATTTT. Encoded protein: CASSVQGAYGNTIYF.

This clone is a singleton in its sample. The DNA for the CDR3 is TGTGCCAGCAGTGATTCTAGCATTCTTGGGGATACGCAGTATTTT. This encodes CASSDSSILGDTQYF. The chain couples TRBV2 to TRBJ2-3; a possible D gene is TRBD2 (5 bases). Germline CDR1 SNHLY, CDR2 FYNNEI. V was shortened by 3 bases and J by 6 bases, with 16 bases between the two germline ends. The CDR3 is 15 residues long.

The chain joins TRBV4-1 to TRBJ1-1, with D perhaps matching TRBD1 (5 bases). V dropped 3 bases and J dropped 4 bases, with 15 bases sitting between them. Germline-derived CDR1 and CDR2 are MGHRA and YSYEKL. CDR3 size: 15 residues. The CDR3 DNA sequence: TGCGCCAGCAGCCAGGGGCTCGGGGGGATCACTGAAGCTTTCTTT. Its protein is CASSQGLGGITEAFF.

The chain combines TRBV7-9 with TRBJ1-1, with 11 bases fitting TRBD1. Germline V gene lookup returns CDR1 SEHNR and CDR2 FQNEAQ (reference sequence). Trimming removed 2 bases from V and 3 bases from J; junction bases left unmatched: 8. The CDR3 is 17 residues long. The chain's CDR3 is CASSLTDRDRGYTEAFF. The CDR3 DNA reads as TGTGCCAGCAGCTTAACCGACCGGGACAGGGGGTACACTGAAGCTTTCTTT.